This T cell receptor beta chain was sequenced in a study of blood T cell repertoires in COVID-19 (dated by TCRdb to about 2020). The study in broad terms: The collaborator samples originated in the United States, Italy and Spain and spanned the acute and convalescent phases of COVID-19. The prospective study material was composed of cDNA or gDNA derived from T cells, B-cell-depleted T cells, or PBMCs. The dataset comprised deeply sampled blood TCRbeta repertoires from subjects exposed to, actively infected with, or recovered from COVID-19. A freely available public database, intended as a resource for researchers studying the immune response to SARS-CoV-2, is where the repertoires were released. Samples came from the ongoing ImmuneRACE study (first 160 participants) plus 1,254 subjects from 6 global collaborators. The sample metadata nearly always contained a de-identified subject ID, COVID-19 status, age in years and sex. HLA class I and class II types, where available, came from metadata supplied by the sample provider rather than from assay-based typing.

In the germline V gene (reference sequence), CDR1 corresponds to SGHNT and CDR2 to YYREEE. Reading from cysteine to phenylalanine, the CDR3 counts 15 amino acids. Only CDR3 DNA is held: 45 bases, read in frame from base 1. V is trimmed back by 3 bases and J by 6 bases, and the junction contains 7 bases that no gene match accounts for. In the case of this clone: It lacks a known antigen. Per-base qualities were not stored, and no clone one base away is much larger.

General conclusions and limits of the study: Clinical and demographic metadata were provided uncurated, with the amount varying by source and participant.

Each collaborating institution followed its own protocols to collect whole blood in K2EDTA tubes. For TCRbeta analysis, collaborator samples were shipped as frozen whole blood, as isolated PBMCs, or as DNA extracted from either sample type. TCRbeta CDR3 regions were amplified from genomic DNA by means of the immunoSEQ Assay, a bias-controlled multiplex PCR. In the authors' own workflow: The number of nucleated cells in each sample was estimated from the amplification of reference gene primers within the assay. To quantify the absolute abundance of each unique TCRbeta CDR3 rearrangement, sequence reads were collapsed and filtered. Productive Simpson clonality was computed per sample as the square root of Simpson's diversity index over productive rearrangements. Drawn from immuneACCESS, this table holds only the in-frame rearrangements with V and J called that TCRdb kept. Clones are partly lost; checked studies trace under half to an unresolved V gene and leave the rest unexplained. The DNA gave D and trimming, while V, J and clone size come from that table. The sample table contains 130,000 or so clones; only one count was recorded for 80% to 85% of them. The top ten hold more than 1.3% of the sample.

Specimen: peripheral blood. This clonotype originated in a man aged 60 to 75 with acute or convalescent COVID-19. The V and J genes are TRBV5-4 and TRBJ2-3; 10 nucleotides in the junction match TRBD2. The DNA reads as follows: TGTGCCAGCAGCTCGAGCGGGGGGGTAGAGGATACGCAGTATTTT. This encodes CASSSSGGVEDTQYF.